A selection of T cell receptor beta chains follows, all from one sample in a study. MiXCR, run by TCRdb on the 5' RACE reads, gives a single entry per CDR3 protein. The profile shows some 64,000 distinct CDR3 sequences, approximately 23% of them singletons. Input material: memory CD4+ T cells sorted from a lymph node. The receptors come from a female donor with breast cancer. Each CDR3 is given with its conserved first and last residue. A D gene is named only where the DNA matches it firmly. The listing skips clone size in some rows; elsewhere it reads once, few, many or a size class.

abundance	v_gene	j_gene	d_gene	len	CDR3nt	CDR3aa
NA	TRBV6-6	TRBJ2-3	TRBD1	16	TGTGCCAGCAGTTACTCCCCGGGACAGGGGGGGGATACGCAGTATTTT	CASSYSPGQGGDTQYF
few	TRBV20-1	TRBJ2-3	NA	12	TGCAGTGCCGCCCCCAGCACAGATACGCAGTATTTT	CSAAPSTDTQYF
many	TRBV7-9	TRBJ2-1	TRBD1	15	TGTGCCAGCACCCCCCGGGACAGGGCGTACAATGAGCAGTTCTTC	CASTPRDRAYNEQFF
many	TRBV2	TRBJ1-6	NA	15	TGTGCCAGCAGAGGAAGGGCAGCCGAGAATTCACCCCTCCACTTT	CASRGRAAENSPLHF
many	TRBV29-1	TRBJ2-5	NA	14	TGCAGCGCCCGTTGGGGGGCCAAAGGAGAGACCCAGTACTTC	CSARWGAKGETQYF
NA	TRBV6-5	TRBJ2-1	NA	14	TGTGCCAGCAGTGTACAGGGAACCTACAATGAGCAGTTCTTC	CASSVQGTYNEQFF
few	TRBV7-3	TRBJ1-1	TRBD1	12	TGTGCCAGCAGCTCCCGACAGGGTGAAGCTTTCTTT	CASSSRQGEAFF
NA	TRBV7-9	TRBJ2-7	TRBD1	14	TGTGCCAGCAGCCCCGTAGGGACAGGCTACGAGCAGTACTTC	CASSPVGTGYEQYF
many	TRBV6-5	TRBJ2-5	NA	14	TGTGCCAGCAGTTACTCGACAGCTGTGGGGACCCAGTACTTC	CASSYSTAVGTQYF
many	TRBV9	TRBJ2-3	TRBD2	15	TGTGCCAGCTCGGCGGGAGGGCCAATAGCAGATACGCAGTATTTT	CASSAGGPIADTQYF
many	TRBV5-5	TRBJ1-5	NA	13	TGTGCCAGCAGCCCCCAGGGGCAACAGCCCCAGCATTTT	CASSPQGQQPQHF
NA	TRBV12-3/TRBV12-4	TRBJ2-5	NA	15	TGTGCCAGCAGTTCCCTCCGGGCAGGCGGGGAGACCCAGTACTTC	CASSSLRAGGETQYF
few	TRBV11-3	TRBJ2-3	TRBD2	15	TGTGCCAGCAGCCAGCTAGCGGGAGGTCAGGATACGCAGTATTTT	CASSQLAGGQDTQYF
few	TRBV5-1	TRBJ1-1	NA	15	TGCGCCAGCAGCTTGAGATTGACGGGACGCACTGAAGCTTTCTTT	CASSLRLTGRTEAFF
many	TRBV7-8	TRBJ2-5	TRBD1	14	TGTGCCAGCAGTAGACAGGGGGCTGAGGAGACCCAGTACTTC	CASSRQGAEETQYF
NA	TRBV20-1	TRBJ2-1	TRBD1	19	TGCAGTGCTAGAGATGGGCCTGGGGGTCGGACAGGGGGAAGGAATGAGCAGTTCTTC	CSARDGPGGRTGGRNEQFF
NA	TRBV5-6	TRBJ2-7	NA	12	TGTGCCAGCAGCTCGGACCTTTACGAGCAGTACTTC	CASSSDLYEQYF
few	TRBV6-1	TRBJ1-2	NA	14	TGTGCCAGCAGTGAAGATGGCAGGGAATATGGCTACACCTTC	CASSEDGREYGYTF
NA	TRBV5-1	TRBJ1-2	NA	14	TGCGCCAGCCGCTACGGAAATGATGACTATGGCTACACCTTC	CASRYGNDDYGYTF
many	TRBV11-1	TRBJ2-5	NA	13	TGTGCCAGCAGCCTGTCGTTTCGGGAGACCCAGTACTTC	CASSLSFRETQYF
NA	TRBV5-4	TRBJ1-4	TRBD1	15	TGTGCCAGCGGACCAGCACAGGGGGGAAATGAAAAACTGTTTTTT	CASGPAQGGNEKLFF
NA	TRBV3-1	TRBJ2-7	TRBD2	15	TGTGCCAGCAGCCCTCCGGGACTAGGACAATACGAGCAGTACTTC	CASSPPGLGQYEQYF
many	TRBV6-5	TRBJ1-5	NA	13	TGTGCCAGCAGTTGGGGCCGCGAGCAGCCCCAGCATTTT	CASSWGREQPQHF
NA	TRBV7-2	TRBJ2-2	NA	15	TGTGCCAGCAGGGGCCCCGAAAAGGACACCGGGGAGCTGTTTTTT	CASRGPEKDTGELFF
many	TRBV6-5	TRBJ1-3	NA	14	TGTGCCAGCAGTCAGTTACTCTCTGGAAACACCATATATTTT	CASSQLLSGNTIYF
NA	TRBV4-3	TRBJ1-6	NA	15	TGCGCCAGCAGCCAAGTGGACAATATTCATTCACCCCTCCACTTT	CASSQVDNIHSPLHF
NA	TRBV5-1	TRBJ2-2	NA	16	TGCGCCAGCAGCTTCCGACTCCTCGAGAACACCGGGGAGCTGTTTTTT	CASSFRLLENTGELFF
few	TRBV5-1	TRBJ1-1	TRBD1	15	TGCGCCAGCAGCTTCCTGGGACAGTGGAACACTGAAGCTTTCTTT	CASSFLGQWNTEAFF
NA	TRBV5-1	TRBJ2-7	NA	14	TGCGCCAGCAGCTTAAATGGAGACTCCTACGAGCAGTACTTC	CASSLNGDSYEQYF
few	TRBV20-1	TRBJ2-3	TRBD2	16	TGCAGTGCTAGACCTCGGACTAGCGGGAGAGCAGATACGCAGTATTTT	CSARPRTSGRADTQYF
few	TRBV5-1	TRBJ2-1	TRBD2	15	TGCGCCAGCAGCCCTAGCGGGGGGGCCGAGTATGAGCAGTTCTTC	CASSPSGGAEYEQFF
many	TRBV5-5	TRBJ2-7	TRBD1	14	TGTGCCAGCAGCCGACAGGGCTTCCCCTACGAGCAGTACTTC	CASSRQGFPYEQYF
NA	TRBV5-1	TRBJ2-3	NA	16	TGCGCCAGCAGCTTGTCAGGGGTTGTTCGCACAGATACGCAGTATTTT	CASSLSGVVRTDTQYF
NA	TRBV7-2	TRBJ2-3	NA	13	TGTGCCAGCAGCTTAGCTCTCCCTCCTACGCAGTATTTT	CASSLALPPTQYF
NA	TRBV12-3/TRBV12-4	TRBJ1-1	NA	15	TGTGCCAGCAGCCCTGGGGTTGCGGTTAGGGCTGAAGCTTTCTTT	CASSPGVAVRAEAFF
NA	TRBV5-6	TRBJ2-7	TRBD1	15	TGTGCCAGCAGCAGAACCGACAGGGTCCCCTACGAGCAGTACTTC	CASSRTDRVPYEQYF
few	TRBV20-1	TRBJ2-2	TRBD2	17	TGCAGTGCTAGAGATATCCGAGCGGGAGGAAGGGTCGGGGAGCTGTTTTTT	CSARDIRAGGRVGELFF
few	TRBV7-9	TRBJ1-4	NA	14	TGTGCCAGCACTCCGGGCGGGGGCAATGAAAAACTGTTTTTT	CASTPGGGNEKLFF
NA	TRBV4-3	TRBJ1-2	TRBD1	15	TGCGCCAGCAGCCAAGATTGGGGCAGGGGGTTAGGCTACACCTTC	CASSQDWGRGLGYTF
NA	TRBV5-1	TRBJ2-3	NA	15	TGCGCCAGCAGCTTGCACGGCGGGGGCACAGATACGCAGTATTTT	CASSLHGGGTDTQYF
NA	TRBV5-1	TRBJ2-6	NA	15	TGCGCCAGCAGCCTGACCGAATATGGGGCCAACGTCCTGACTTTC	CASSLTEYGANVLTF
many	TRBV7-9	TRBJ1-4	NA	14	TGTGCCAGCAGCTCGACCTTTACTAATGAAAAACTGTTTTTT	CASSSTFTNEKLFF
few	TRBV28	TRBJ2-2	NA	16	TGTGCCAGCAGCCCCGGCAGCCGCCTCGTCACCGGGGAGCTGTTTTTT	CASSPGSRLVTGELFF
few	TRBV20-1	TRBJ2-5	NA	13	TGCAGTGTCCCGGCGGGGGCCCAAGAGACCCAGTACTTC	CSVPAGAQETQYF
few	TRBV7-2	TRBJ2-7	NA	15	TGTGCCAGCAGCTTAGCCGGGACATCCCTTTACGAGCAGTACTTC	CASSLAGTSLYEQYF
NA	TRBV5-1	TRBJ1-1	NA	15	TGCGCCAGCAGCTTGGAGGCCAGGTTGAACACTGAAGCTTTCTTT	CASSLEARLNTEAFF
NA	TRBV5-1	TRBJ2-2	NA	14	TGCGCCAGCAGCGTCCGGGAAACCACCGGGGAGCTGTTTTTT	CASSVRETTGELFF
NA	TRBV7-8	TRBJ1-1	NA	14	TGTGCCAGCAGTCTTAATATGGGGAACACTGAAGCTTTCTTT	CASSLNMGNTEAFF
few	TRBV6-5	TRBJ1-6	NA	17	TGTGCCAGCAGTTACCGGGGGGGAGGCGCCTATAATTCACCCCTCCACTTT	CASSYRGGGAYNSPLHF
NA	TRBV20-1	TRBJ2-5	TRBD1	16	TGCAGTGCTAGATTAAGGGACAGGGGCGGGAGAGAGACCCAGTACTTC	CSARLRDRGGRETQYF
many	TRBV20-1	TRBJ2-7	NA	15	TGCAGTGCTAGAGATGGGGCAGGGGAAGCCTACGAGCAGTACTTC	CSARDGAGEAYEQYF
NA	TRBV9	TRBJ2-5	NA	13	TGTGCCAGCAGCGTAGGACAGAAAGAGACCCAGTACTTC	CASSVGQKETQYF
NA	TRBV12-3/TRBV12-4	TRBJ2-1	TRBD2	14	TGTGCCAGCACCTTAGCGGGAGCCTACAATGAGCAGTTCTTC	CASTLAGAYNEQFF
NA	TRBV5-1	TRBJ2-1	NA	15	TGCGCCAGCAGCTTAACGGGAGACCCATACAATGAGCAGTTCTTC	CASSLTGDPYNEQFF
few	TRBV5-1	TRBJ2-5	NA	14	TGCGCCAGCAGCCCCGGGAATCTGCAAGAGACCCAGTACTTC	CASSPGNLQETQYF